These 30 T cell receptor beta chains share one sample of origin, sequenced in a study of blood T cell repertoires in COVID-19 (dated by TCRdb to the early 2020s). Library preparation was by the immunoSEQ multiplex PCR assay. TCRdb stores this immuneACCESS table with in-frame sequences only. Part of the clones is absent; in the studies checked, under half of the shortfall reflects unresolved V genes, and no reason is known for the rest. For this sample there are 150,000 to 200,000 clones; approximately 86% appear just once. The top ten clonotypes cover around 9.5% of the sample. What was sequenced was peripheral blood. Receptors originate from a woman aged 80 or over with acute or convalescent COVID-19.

The CDR3 nucleotides are TGCAGTGCTATTGACAGAGAGACCCAGTACTTC. It specifies CSAIDRETQYF. This chain uses TRBV20-1 with TRBJ2-5; a weak D match, TRBD1 (5 bases). This CDR3 is built from 11 residues. The V and J ends lost 4 bases and 4 bases respectively, with 7 bases between them. The V gene's germline CDR1 is DFQATT and CDR2 SNEGSKA (reference sequence).

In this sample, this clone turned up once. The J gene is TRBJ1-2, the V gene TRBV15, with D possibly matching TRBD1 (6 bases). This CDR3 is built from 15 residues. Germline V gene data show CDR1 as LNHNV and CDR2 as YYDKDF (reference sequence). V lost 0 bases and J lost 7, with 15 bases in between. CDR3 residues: CATSRDSVQGVGYTF. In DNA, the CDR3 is TGTGCCACCAGCAGAGATTCCGTACAGGGTGTTGGCTACACCTTC.

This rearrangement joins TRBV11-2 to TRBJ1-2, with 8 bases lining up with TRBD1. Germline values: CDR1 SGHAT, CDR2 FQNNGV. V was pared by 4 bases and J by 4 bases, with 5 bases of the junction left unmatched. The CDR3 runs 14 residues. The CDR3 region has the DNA TGTGCCAGCAGCTCCGGACAGGGAACCTATGGCTACACCTTC. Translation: CASSSGQGTYGYTF.

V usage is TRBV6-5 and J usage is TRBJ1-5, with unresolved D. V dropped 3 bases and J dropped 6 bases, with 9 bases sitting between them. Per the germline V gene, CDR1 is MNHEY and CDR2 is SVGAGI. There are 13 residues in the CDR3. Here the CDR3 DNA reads TGTGCCAGCAGTTATGGCCGAAGTCAGCCCCAGCATTTT. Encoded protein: CASSYGRSQPQHF.

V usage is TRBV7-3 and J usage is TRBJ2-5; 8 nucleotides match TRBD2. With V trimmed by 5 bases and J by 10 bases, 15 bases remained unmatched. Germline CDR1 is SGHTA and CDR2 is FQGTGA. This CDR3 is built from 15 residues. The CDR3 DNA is TGTGCCAGCAGCCGAATGCCGGGACTAGAGGTGGACCAGTACTTC. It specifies CASSRMPGLEVDQYF.

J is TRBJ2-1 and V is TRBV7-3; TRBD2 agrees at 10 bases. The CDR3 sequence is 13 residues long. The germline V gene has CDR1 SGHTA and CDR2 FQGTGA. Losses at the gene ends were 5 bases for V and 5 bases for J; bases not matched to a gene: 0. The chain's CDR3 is CASSGLADNEQFF. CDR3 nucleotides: TGTGCCAGCAGCGGACTAGCGGACAATGAGCAGTTCTTC.

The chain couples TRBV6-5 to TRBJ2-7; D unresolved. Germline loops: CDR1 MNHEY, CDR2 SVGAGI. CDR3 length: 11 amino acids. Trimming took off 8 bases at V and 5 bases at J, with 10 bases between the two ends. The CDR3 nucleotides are TGTGCCAGCTGGGCAGGCCACGAGCAGTACTTC. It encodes CASWAGHEQYF.

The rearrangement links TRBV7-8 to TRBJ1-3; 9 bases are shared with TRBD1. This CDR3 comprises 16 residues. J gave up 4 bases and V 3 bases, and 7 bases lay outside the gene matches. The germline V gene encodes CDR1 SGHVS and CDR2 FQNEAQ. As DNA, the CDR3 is TGTGCCAGCAGCTTTGGGACAGGGCTTACGGGAAACACCATATATTTT. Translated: CASSFGTGLTGNTIYF.

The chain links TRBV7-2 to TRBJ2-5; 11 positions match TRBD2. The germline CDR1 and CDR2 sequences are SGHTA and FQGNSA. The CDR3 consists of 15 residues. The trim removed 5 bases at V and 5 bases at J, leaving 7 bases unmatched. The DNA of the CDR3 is TGTGCCAGCAGCAATAGCGGGGGGGCAGGGGAGACCCAGTACTTC. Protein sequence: CASSNSGGAGETQYF.

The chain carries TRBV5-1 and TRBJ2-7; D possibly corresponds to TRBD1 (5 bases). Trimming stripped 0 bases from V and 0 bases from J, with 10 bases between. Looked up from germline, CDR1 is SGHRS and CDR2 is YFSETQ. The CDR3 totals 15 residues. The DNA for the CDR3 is TGCGCCAGCAGCTTGGAAGGGGCCTTCTCCTACGAGCAGTACTTC. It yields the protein CASSLEGAFSYEQYF.

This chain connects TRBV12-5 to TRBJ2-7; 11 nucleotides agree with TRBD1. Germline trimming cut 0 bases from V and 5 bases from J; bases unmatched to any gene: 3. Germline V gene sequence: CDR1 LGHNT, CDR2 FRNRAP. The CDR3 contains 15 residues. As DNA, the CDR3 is TGTGCTAGTGGTTTGGTACGGACAGGGGGCCACGAGCAGTACTTC. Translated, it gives CASGLVRTGGHEQYF.

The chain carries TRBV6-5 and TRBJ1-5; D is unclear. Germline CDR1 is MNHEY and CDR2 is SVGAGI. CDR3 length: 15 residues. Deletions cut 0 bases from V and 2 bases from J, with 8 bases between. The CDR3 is CASSYSIEGNQPQHF. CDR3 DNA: TGTGCCAGCAGTTACTCAATCGAGGGCAATCAGCCCCAGCATTTT.

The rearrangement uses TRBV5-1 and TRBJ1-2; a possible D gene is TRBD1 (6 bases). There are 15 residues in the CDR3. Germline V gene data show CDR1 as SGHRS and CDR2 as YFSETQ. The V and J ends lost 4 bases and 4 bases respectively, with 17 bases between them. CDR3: CASSPGHTEGYGYTF. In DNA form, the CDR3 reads TGCGCCAGCAGCCCGGGACACACCGAGGGCTATGGCTACACCTTC.

CDR3 protein: CASSERDRFTGELFF. For the CDR3, the DNA is TGTGCCAGCAGTGAACGGGACAGGTTCACCGGGGAGCTGTTTTTT. The V gene is TRBV25-1, the J gene TRBJ2-2; TRBD1 matches 8 bases. From germline, CDR1 is MGHDK and CDR2 SYGVNS. With 2 bases clipped from V and 4 bases from J, the junction kept 3 bases outside the gene matches. The CDR3 covers 15 residues.

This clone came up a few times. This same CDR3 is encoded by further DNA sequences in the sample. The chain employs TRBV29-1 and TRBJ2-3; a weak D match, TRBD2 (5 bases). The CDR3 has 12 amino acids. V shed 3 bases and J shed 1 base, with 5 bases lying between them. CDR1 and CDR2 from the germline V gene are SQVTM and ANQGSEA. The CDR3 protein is CSVDGGTDTQYF. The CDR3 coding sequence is TGCAGCGTTGACGGGGGCACAGATACGCAGTATTTT.

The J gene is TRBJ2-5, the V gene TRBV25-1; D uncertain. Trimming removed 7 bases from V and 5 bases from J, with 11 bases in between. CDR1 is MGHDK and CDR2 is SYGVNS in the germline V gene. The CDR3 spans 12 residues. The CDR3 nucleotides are TGTGCCAGCACCCTCTACGGGGAGACCCAGTACTTC. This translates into CASTLYGETQYF.

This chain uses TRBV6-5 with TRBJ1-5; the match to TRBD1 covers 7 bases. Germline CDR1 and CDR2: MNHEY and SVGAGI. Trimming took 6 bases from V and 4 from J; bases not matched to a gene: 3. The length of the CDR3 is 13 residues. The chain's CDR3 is CASRPDRNQPQHF. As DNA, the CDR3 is TGTGCCAGCAGACCGGACAGGAATCAGCCCCAGCATTTT.

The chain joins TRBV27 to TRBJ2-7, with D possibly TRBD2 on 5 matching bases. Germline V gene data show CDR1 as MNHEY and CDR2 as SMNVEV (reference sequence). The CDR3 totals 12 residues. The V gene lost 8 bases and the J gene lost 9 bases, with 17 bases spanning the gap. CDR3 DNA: TGTGCCAGCCATCGACCGGGGAGTGCGCAGTACTTC. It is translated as CASHRPGSAQYF.

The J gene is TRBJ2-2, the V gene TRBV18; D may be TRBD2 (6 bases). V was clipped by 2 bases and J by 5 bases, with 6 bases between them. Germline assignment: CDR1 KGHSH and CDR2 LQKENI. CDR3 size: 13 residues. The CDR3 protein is CASSPAGTGELFF. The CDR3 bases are TGTGCCAGCTCACCAGCGGGGACCGGGGAGCTGTTTTTT.

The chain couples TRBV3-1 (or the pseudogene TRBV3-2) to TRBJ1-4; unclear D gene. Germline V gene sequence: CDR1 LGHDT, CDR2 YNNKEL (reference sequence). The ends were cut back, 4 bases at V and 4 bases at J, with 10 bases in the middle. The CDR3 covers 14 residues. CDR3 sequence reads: CASSLKGDNEKLFF. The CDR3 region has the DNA TGTGCCAGCAGCCTCAAAGGAGATAATGAAAAACTGTTTTTT.

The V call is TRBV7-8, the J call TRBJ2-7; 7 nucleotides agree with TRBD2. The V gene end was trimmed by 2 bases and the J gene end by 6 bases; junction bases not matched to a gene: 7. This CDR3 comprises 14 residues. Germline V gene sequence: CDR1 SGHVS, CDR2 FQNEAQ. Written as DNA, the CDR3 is TGTGCCAGCAGCTTAAGCGGGGCGTCAGTCGAGCAGTACTTC. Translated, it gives CASSLSGASVEQYF.

The CDR3 reads CASSEVQTGQGGGYTF. The CDR3 DNA reads as TGTGCCAGCAGTGAAGTTCAAACCGGACAGGGAGGTGGCTACACCTTC. The chain combines TRBV6-1 with TRBJ1-2; TRBD1 matches at 8 bases. J gave up 7 bases and V 1 base, and 11 bases lay outside the gene matches. CDR3 length: 16 residues. Looked up from germline, CDR1 is MNHNS and CDR2 is SASEGT.

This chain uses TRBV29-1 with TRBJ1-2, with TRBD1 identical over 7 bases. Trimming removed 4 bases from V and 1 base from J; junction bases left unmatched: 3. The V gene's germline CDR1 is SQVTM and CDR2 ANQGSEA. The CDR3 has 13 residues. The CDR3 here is CSVGRQGNYGYTF. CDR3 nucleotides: TGCAGCGTTGGGCGACAGGGTAACTATGGCTACACCTTC.

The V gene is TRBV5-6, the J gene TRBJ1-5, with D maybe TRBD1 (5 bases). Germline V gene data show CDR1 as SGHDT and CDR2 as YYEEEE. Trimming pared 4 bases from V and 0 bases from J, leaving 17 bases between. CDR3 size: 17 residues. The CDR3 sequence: CASSPLQEGRSNQPQHF. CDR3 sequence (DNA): TGTGCCAGCAGCCCTCTCCAGGAGGGACGTAGCAATCAGCCCCAGCATTTT.

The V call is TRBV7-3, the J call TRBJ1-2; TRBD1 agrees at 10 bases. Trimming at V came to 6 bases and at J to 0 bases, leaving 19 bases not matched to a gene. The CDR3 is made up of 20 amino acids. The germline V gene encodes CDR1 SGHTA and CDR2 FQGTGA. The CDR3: CASRQAGLEDRGDSNYGYTF. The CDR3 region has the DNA TGTGCCAGCAGACAAGCCGGTTTGGAGGACAGGGGGGATTCTAACTATGGCTACACCTTC.

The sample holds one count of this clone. The CDR3 spells CASSPAHGMTTYEQYF. The CDR3 DNA sequence: TGCGCCAGCAGCCCGGCCCATGGAATGACTACCTACGAGCAGTACTTC. The rearrangement uses TRBV5-1 and TRBJ2-7, with D perhaps matching TRBD2 (5 bases). The germline V gene encodes CDR1 SGHRS and CDR2 YFSETQ. V lost 4 bases and J lost 2, with 19 bases in between. The length of the CDR3 is 16 residues.

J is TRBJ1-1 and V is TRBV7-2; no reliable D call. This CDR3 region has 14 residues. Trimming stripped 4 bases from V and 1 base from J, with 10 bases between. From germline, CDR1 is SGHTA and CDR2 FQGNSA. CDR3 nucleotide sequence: TGTGCCAGCAGCTCCCGACGGGAGAACACTGAAGCTTTCTTT. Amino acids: CASSSRRENTEAFF.

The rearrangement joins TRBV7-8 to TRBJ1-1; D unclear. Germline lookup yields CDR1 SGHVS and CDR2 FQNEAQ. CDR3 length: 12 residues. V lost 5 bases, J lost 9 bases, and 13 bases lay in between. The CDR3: CASSPGRKKAFF. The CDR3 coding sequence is TGTGCCAGCAGCCCAGGCCGGAAAAAAGCTTTCTTT.

In nucleotides, the CDR3 is TGTGCCAGTAGTAGGACAGGGGACGCAACTGAAGCTTTCTTT. It codes for CASSRTGDATEAFF. This chain links TRBV19 with TRBJ1-1; 9 bases agree with TRBD1. Germline V gene data show CDR1 as LNHDA and CDR2 as SQIVND (reference sequence). The CDR3 is 14 amino acids. The J segment lost 5 bases and the V segment lost 4 bases, leaving 5 bases of the junction unmatched.

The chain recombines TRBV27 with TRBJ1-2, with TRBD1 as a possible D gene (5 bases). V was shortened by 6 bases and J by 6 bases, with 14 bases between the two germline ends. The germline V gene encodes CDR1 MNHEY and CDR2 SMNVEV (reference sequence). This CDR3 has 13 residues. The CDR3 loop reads CASSPRGWDGYTF. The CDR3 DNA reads TGTGCCAGCAGCCCCCGGGGGTGGGATGGCTACACCTTC.